Each of the 11 T cell receptor beta chains below was sequenced from the same sample in a study of chemoradiotherapy in HPV16-positive cancers. Sequencing was performed with immunoSEQ multiplex PCR; in TCRdb, only in-frame clones are kept and a portion is missing. This sample yields around 7,700 clones, of which roughly 73% are seen a single time; approximately 15% belongs to the top ten. The sample was acquired from a patient who underwent chemoradiotherapy. The receptors stem from a human donor with HPV-associated anogenital cancer.

The chain recombines TRBV30 with TRBJ1-1; maybe TRBD1 (6 bases). The CDR3 extends over 12 amino acids. The germline gives CDR1 GTSNPN, CDR2 SVGIG (reference sequence). Trimming pared 2 bases from V and 7 bases from J, leaving 11 bases between. CDR3 in amino acids: CAWSPRGYEAFF. Written as DNA, the CDR3 is TGTGCCTGGAGTCCCAGGGGTTATGAAGCTTTCTTT.

The rearrangement links TRBV19 to TRBJ1-1, with a possible D match to TRBD1 (5 bases). Trimming removed 10 bases from V and 1 base from J, with 13 bases in between. Germline V gene lookup returns CDR1 LNHDA and CDR2 SQIVND (reference sequence). This CDR3 has 13 residues. The CDR3, as DNA: TGTGCCACGGACACGGGGGAGAACACTGAAGCTTTCTTT. This encodes CATDTGENTEAFF. The full variable domain, rest sourced from reference TRBV19 and TRBJ1-1, is DGGITQSPKYLFRKEGQNVTLSCEQNLNHDAMYWYRQDPGQGLRLIYYSQIVNDFQKGDIAEGYSVSREKKESFPLTVTSAQKNPTAFYLCATDTGENTEAFFGQGTRLTVV.

This rearrangement joins TRBV13 to TRBJ2-7; 7 bases align to TRBD1. With V trimmed by 5 bases and J by 6 bases, 19 bases remained unmatched. The CDR3 spans 17 residues. The germline gives CDR1 PRHDT, CDR2 FYEKMQ (reference sequence). CDR3 loop: CASSLPRRTGAWGEQYF. The CDR3 region has the DNA TGTGCCAGCAGCCTACCACGCAGGACAGGCGCCTGGGGCGAGCAGTACTTC.

The DNA of the CDR3 is TGCGCCAGCAGCTCGGCACTAGCGGGGGAGCAGGGTACGCAGTATTTT. This codes for CASSSALAGEQGTQYF. The chain combines TRBV5-1 with TRBJ2-3, with 11 nucleotides matching TRBD2. This CDR3 contains 16 residues. V was clipped by 3 bases and J by 8 bases; unmatched bases: 11. Germline V gene sequence: CDR1 SGHRS, CDR2 YFSETQ.

This clone was counted between two and nine times. This chain uses TRBV2 with TRBJ2-7, with D perhaps TRBD1 (5 bases). V shed 4 bases and J shed 4 bases, with 11 bases lying between them. The germline CDR1 and CDR2 sequences are SNHLY and FYNNEI. This CDR3 comprises 13 residues. The DNA of the CDR3 is TGTGCCAGCAGTGCAGGGTCTCAGTACGAGCAGTACTTC. Amino acids: CASSAGSQYEQYF.

As to this clone: At one of its ends the junction is not consistent with the germline gene, which may arise from a read error. Other DNA sequences in this sample translate to the same CDR3. This chain joins TRBV2 and TRBJ1-5; possible D gene TRBD1, 5 bases. Germline loops: CDR1 SNHLY, CDR2 FYNNEI. The CDR3 has 16 amino acids. The CDR3 region has the DNA TGCGCCAGCAGTGAAGGGGCCATAAATAGCAATCAGCCCCAGCATTTT. Its translation is CASSEGAINSNQPQHF.

The rearrangement joins TRBV2 to TRBJ2-7; perhaps TRBD2 as D (6 bases). The V and J ends lost 6 bases and 0 bases respectively, with 15 bases between them. CDR3 length: 15 residues. Germline values: CDR1 SNHLY, CDR2 FYNNEI. The CDR3 reads CASSFERGSSYEQYF. The CDR3 coding sequence is TGTGCCAGCAGCTTTGAACGGGGGAGCTCCTACGAGCAGTACTTC.

This clone was seen only a few times. J is TRBJ2-7 and V is TRBV10-2; D ambiguous. The CDR3 consists of 13 residues. Trimming removed 4 bases at V and 0 bases at J, with 7 bases between. CDR1 and CDR2 from the germline V gene are WSHSY and SAAADI. The CDR3: CASSGQTSYEQYF. CDR3 nucleotides: TGCGCCAGCAGTGGCCAGACCTCCTACGAGCAGTACTTC.

This chain connects TRBV7-9 to TRBJ1-1, with D uncertain. V was pared by 1 base and J by 4 bases, with 13 bases between. Germline V gene sequence: CDR1 SEHNR, CDR2 FQNEAQ (reference sequence). The CDR3 is 15 residues long. Here the CDR3 reads CASSLEGTVGTEAFF. Written as DNA, the CDR3 is TGTGCCAGCAGCTTAGAGGGAACGGTGGGCACTGAAGCTTTCTTT.

This chain uses TRBV6-5 with TRBJ1-1, with D possibly being TRBD1 (5 bases). Germline V CDR1 and CDR2: MNHEY, SVGAGI. The CDR3 covers 15 residues. V dropped 6 bases and J dropped 0 bases, with 14 bases sitting between them. Written as DNA, the CDR3 is TGTGCCAGCAGCCCCCACCGGGGGTTGAACACTGAAGCTTTCTTT. It translates to CASSPHRGLNTEAFF.

This chain joins TRBV9 and TRBJ1-6, with 10 bases fitting TRBD1. Germline V gene lookup returns CDR1 SGDLS and CDR2 YYNGEE. J was trimmed by 8 bases and V by 0 bases; bases with no gene match: 8. The CDR3 covers 17 residues. CDR3 residues: CASSVDPTGTGDSPLHF. CDR3 nucleotide sequence: TGTGCCAGCAGCGTAGATCCCACGGGGACAGGGGATTCACCCCTCCACTTT.